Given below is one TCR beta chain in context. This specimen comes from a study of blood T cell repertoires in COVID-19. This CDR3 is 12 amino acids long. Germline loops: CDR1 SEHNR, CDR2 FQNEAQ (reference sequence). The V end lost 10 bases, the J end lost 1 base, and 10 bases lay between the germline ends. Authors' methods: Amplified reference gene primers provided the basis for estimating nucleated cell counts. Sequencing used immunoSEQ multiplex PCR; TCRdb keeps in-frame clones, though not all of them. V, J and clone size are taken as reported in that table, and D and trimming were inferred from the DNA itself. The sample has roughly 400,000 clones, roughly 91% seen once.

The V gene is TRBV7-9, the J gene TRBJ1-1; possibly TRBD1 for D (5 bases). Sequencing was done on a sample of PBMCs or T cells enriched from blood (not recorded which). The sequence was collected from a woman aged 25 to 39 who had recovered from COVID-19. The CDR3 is CATRRGNTEAFF. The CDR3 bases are TGTGCCACCCGGAGGGGGAACACTGAAGCTTTCTTT.